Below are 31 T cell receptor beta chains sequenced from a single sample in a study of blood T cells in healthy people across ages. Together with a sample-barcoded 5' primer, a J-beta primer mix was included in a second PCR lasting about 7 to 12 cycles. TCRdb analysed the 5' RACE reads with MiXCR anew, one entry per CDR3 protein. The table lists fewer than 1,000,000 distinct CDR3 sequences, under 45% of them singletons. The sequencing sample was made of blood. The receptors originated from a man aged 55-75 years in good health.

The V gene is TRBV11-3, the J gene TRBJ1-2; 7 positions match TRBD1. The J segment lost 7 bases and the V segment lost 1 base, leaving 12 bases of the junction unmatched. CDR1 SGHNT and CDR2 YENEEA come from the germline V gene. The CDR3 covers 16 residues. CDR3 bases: TGTGCCAGCAGCTTAGGGGGCTACGGACAGGAGCGTGGCTACACCTTC. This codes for CASSLGGYGQERGYTF.

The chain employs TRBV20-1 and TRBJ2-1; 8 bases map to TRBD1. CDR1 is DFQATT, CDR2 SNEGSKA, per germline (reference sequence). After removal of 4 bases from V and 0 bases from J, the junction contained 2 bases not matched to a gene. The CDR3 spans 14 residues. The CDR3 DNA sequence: TGCAGTGCTATTACAGGGGGCTCCTACAATGAGCAGTTCTTC. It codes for CSAITGGSYNEQFF.

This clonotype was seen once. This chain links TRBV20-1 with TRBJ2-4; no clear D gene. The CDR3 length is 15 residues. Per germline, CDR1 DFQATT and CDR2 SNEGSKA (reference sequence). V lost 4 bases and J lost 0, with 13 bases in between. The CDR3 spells CSAISIPIAKNIQYF. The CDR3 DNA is TGCAGTGCTATCAGCATACCAATAGCCAAAAACATTCAGTACTTC.

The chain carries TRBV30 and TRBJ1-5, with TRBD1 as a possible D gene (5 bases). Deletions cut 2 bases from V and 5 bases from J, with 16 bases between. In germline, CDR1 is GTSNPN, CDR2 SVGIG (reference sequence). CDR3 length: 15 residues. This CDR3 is CAWSPGGRLHQPQHF. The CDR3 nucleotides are TGTGCCTGGAGTCCCGGGGGTAGGCTCCATCAGCCCCAGCATTTT.

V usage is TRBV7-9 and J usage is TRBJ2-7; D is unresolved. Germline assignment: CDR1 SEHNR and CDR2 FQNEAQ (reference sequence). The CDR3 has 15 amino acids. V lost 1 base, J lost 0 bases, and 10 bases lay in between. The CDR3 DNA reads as TGTGCCAGCAGCTTAGTGGGGTGGGACTCCTACGAGCAGTACTTC. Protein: CASSLVGWDSYEQYF.

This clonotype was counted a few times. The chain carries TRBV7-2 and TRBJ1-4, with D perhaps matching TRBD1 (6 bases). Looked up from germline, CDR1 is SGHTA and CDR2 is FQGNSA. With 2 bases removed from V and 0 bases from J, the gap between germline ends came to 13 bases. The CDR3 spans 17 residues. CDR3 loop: CASSLSGAVTTNEKLFF. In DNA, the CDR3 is TGTGCCAGCAGCTTATCGGGGGCAGTAACAACTAATGAAAAACTGTTTTTT.

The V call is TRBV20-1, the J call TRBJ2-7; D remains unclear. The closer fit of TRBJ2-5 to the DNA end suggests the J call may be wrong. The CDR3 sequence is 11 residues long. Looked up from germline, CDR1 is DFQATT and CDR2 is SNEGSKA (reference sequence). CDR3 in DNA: TGCAGTGGGTTTGGCCGGGAGACCCAGTACTTC. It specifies CSGFGRETQYF.

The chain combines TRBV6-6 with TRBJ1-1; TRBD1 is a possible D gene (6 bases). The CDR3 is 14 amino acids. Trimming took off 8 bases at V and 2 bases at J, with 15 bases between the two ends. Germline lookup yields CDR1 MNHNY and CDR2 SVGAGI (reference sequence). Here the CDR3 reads CASATGMGNTEAFF. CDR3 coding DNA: TGTGCCAGCGCTACAGGGATGGGAAACACTGAAGCTTTCTTT.

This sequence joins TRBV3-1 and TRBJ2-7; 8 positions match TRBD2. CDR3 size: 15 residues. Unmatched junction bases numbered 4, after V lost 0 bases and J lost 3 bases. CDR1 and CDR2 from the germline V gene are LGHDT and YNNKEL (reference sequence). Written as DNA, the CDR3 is TGTGCCAGCAGCCAAGAAGCTCTAGCGGGCTACGAGCAGTACTTC. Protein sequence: CASSQEALAGYEQYF.

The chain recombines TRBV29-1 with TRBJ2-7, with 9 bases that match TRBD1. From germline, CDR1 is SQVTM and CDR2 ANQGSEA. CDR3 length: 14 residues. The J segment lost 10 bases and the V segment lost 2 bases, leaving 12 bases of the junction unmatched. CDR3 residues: CSVEREGTGGRQYF. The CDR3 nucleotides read TGCAGCGTTGAAAGGGAGGGTACAGGGGGCCGTCAGTACTTC.

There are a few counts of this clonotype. Here the CDR3 DNA reads TGTGCCAGCAGTTTAACAGGAAACACCATATATTTT. The encoded protein is CASSLTGNTIYF. This rearrangement joins TRBV12-3 or TRBV12-4 to TRBJ1-3; D is unresolved. The CDR3 is made up of 12 amino acids. Trimming removed 2 bases from V and 4 bases from J, with 3 bases in between.

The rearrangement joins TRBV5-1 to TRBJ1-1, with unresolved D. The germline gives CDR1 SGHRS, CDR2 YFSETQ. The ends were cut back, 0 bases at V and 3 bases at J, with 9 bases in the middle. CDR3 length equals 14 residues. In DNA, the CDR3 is TGCGCCAGCAGCTTGGTAGAGGTTGACACTGAAGCTTTCTTT. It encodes CASSLVEVDTEAFF.

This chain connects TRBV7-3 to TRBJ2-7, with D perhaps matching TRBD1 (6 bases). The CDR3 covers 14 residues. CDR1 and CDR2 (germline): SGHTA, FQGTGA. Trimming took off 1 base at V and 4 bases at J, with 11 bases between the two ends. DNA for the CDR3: TGTGCCAGCAGCTTAAGGGTACAGGGTTACGAGCAGTACTTC. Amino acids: CASSLRVQGYEQYF.

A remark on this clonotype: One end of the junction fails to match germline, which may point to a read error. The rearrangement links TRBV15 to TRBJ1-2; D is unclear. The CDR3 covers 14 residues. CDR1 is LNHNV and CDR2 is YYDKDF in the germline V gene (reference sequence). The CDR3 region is CATSRDTRIYDYTF. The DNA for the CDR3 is TGTGCCACCAGCAGAGACACACGGATCTATGACTACACCTTC. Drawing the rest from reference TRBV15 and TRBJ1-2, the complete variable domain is DAMVIQNPRYQVTQFGKPVTLSCSQTLNHNVMYWYQQKSSQAPKLLFHYYDKDFNNEADTPDNFQSRRPNTSFCFLDIRSPGLGDTAMYLCATSRDTRIYDYTFGSGTRLTVV.

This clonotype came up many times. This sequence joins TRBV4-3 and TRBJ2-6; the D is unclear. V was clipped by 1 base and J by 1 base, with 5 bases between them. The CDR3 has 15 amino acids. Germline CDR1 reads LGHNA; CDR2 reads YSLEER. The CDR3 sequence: CASSQGGSGANVLTF. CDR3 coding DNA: TGCGCCAGCAGCCAAGGGGGTTCTGGGGCCAACGTCCTGACTTTC.

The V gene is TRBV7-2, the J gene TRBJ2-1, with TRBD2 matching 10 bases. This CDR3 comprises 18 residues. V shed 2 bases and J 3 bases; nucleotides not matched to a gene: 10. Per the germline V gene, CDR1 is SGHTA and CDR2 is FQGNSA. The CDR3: CASSLQAGGPDLYNEQFF. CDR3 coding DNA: TGTGCCAGCAGCTTACAAGCGGGGGGGCCGGACCTCTACAATGAGCAGTTCTTC.

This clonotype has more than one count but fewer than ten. This CDR3 is CASSTTGAVRLNEQFF. In DNA form, the CDR3 reads TGTGCCAGCAGTACAACAGGAGCTGTAAGACTCAATGAGCAGTTCTTC. V and J are TRBV27 and TRBJ2-1; weak D call: TRBD1 (5 bases). Trimming took off 5 bases at V and 6 bases at J, with 20 bases between the two ends. This CDR3 comprises 16 residues. Germline CDR1 and CDR2: MNHEY and SMNVEV (reference sequence).

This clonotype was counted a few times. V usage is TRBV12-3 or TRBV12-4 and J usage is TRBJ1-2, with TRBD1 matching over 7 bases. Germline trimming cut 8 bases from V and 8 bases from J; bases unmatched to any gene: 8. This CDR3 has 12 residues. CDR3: CASRIGGWGYTF. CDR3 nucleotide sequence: TGTGCCAGCCGAATAGGGGGCTGGGGCTACACCTTC.

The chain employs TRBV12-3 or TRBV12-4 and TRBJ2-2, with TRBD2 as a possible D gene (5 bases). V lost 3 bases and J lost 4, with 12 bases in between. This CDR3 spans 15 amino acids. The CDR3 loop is CASSLSTAGTGELFF. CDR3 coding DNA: TGTGCCAGCAGTTTGTCGACGGCGGGCACCGGGGAGCTGTTTTTT.

CDR3 loop: CASSVGPGQGNTEAFF. The CDR3, as DNA: TGTGCCAGCAGCGTGGGGCCCGGACAGGGGAACACTGAAGCTTTCTTT. The gene calls are TRBV9 and TRBJ1-1; TRBD1 matches at 8 bases. This CDR3 has 16 residues. After removal of 2 bases from V and 1 base from J, the junction contained 7 bases not matched to a gene. Germline V lookup: CDR1 SGDLS, CDR2 YYNGEE.

The CDR3 sequence is CASSLFGTSSYEQYF. CDR3 nucleotide sequence: TGTGCCAGCAGTTTATTTGGGACAAGCTCCTACGAGCAGTACTTC. The V gene is TRBV28, the J gene TRBJ2-7; weak D call: TRBD1 (6 bases). The CDR3 consists of 15 residues. Germline CDR1 reads MDHEN; CDR2 reads SYDVKM. V shed 1 base and J shed 0 bases, with 10 bases lying between them.

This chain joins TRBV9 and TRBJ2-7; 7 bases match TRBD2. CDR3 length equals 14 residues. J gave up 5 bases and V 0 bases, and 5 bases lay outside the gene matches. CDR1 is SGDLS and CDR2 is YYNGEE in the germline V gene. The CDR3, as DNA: TGTGCCAGCAGCGTAGTAGGTCGGGAGGACGAGCAGTACTTC. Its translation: CASSVVGREDEQYF.

CDR3 sequence reads: CASSLLRFSGGADNEQFF. In nucleotides, the CDR3 is TGTGCCAGCAGCTTATTAAGGTTTAGCGGGGGGGCAGACAATGAGCAGTTCTTC. The rearrangement links TRBV7-6 to TRBJ2-1, with 11 bases fitting TRBD2. The CDR3 has 18 residues. Germline CDR1 reads SGHVS; CDR2 reads FNYEAQ. V shed 2 bases, J shed 5 bases, and the junction held 11 bases outside the gene matches.

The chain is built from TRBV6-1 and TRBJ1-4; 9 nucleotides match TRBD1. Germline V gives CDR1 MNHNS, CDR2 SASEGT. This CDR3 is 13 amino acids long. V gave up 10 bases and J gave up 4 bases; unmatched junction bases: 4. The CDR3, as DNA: TGTGCCAAAGGGACAGGGCGTAATGAAAAACTGTTTTTT. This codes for CAKGTGRNEKLFF.

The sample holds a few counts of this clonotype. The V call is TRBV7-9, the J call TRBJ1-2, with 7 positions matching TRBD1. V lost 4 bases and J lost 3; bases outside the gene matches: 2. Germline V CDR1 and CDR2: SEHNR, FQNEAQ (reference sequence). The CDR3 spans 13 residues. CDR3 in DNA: TGTGCCAGCAGCTATGACAGGGACTATGGCTACACCTTC. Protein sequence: CASSYDRDYGYTF.

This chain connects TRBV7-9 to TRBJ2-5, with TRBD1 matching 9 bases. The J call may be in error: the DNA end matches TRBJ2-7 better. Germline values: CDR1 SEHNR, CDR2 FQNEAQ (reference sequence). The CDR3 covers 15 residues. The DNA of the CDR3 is TGTGCCAGCAGCTCCACCGGGACAGGGAGCCGCGAGCAGTACTTC. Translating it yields CASSSTGTGSREQYF.

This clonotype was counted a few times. CDR3 nucleotide sequence: TGTGCCAGCAGCACCCACCGGGATGGCTACACCTTC. It codes for CASSTHRDGYTF. The rearrangement uses TRBV21-1 and TRBJ1-2; the D call in the table, TRBD1, was not verified against the DNA. TRBV21-1 counts as a pseudogene. The CDR3 spans 12 residues.

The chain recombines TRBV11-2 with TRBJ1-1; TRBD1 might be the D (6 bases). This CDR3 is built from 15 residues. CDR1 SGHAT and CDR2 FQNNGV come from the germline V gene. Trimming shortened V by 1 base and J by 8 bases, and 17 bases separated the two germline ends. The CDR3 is CASSLAGKGGIEAFF. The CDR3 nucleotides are TGTGCCAGCAGCTTAGCGGGCAAAGGGGGGATCGAAGCTTTCTTT.

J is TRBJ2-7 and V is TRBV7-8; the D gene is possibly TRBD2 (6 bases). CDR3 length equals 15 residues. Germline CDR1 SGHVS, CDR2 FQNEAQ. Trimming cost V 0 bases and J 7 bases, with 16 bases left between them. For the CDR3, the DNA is TGTGCCAGCAGCTTAGCGATAAATCATGCGGGGGAGCAGTACTTC. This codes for CASSLAINHAGEQYF.

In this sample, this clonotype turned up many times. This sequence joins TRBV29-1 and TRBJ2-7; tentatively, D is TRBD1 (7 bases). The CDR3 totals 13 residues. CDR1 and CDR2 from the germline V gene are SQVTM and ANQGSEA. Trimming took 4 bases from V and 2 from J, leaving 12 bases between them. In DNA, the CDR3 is TGCAGCGTTGTGCGGGACAGTACCTACGAGCAGTACTTC. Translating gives CSVVRDSTYEQYF.

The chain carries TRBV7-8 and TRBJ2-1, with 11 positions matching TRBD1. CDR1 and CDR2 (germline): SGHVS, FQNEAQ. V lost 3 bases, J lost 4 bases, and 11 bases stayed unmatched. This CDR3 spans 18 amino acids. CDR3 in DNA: TGTGCCAGCAGCTTTCGGACAGGGGGCGCCAATATATACAATGAGCAGTTCTTC. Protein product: CASSFRTGGANIYNEQFF.